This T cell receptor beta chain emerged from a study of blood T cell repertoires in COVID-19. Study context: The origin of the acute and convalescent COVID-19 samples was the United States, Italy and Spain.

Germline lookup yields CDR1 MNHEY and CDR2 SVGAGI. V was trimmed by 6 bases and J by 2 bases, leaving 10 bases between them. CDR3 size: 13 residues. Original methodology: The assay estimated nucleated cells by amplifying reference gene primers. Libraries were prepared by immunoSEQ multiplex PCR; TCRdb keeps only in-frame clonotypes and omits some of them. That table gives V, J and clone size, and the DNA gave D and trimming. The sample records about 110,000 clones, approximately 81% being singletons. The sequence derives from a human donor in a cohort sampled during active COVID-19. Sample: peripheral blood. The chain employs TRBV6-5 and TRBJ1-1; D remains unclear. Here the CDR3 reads CASSPLSNTEAFF. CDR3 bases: TGTGCCAGCAGCCCCCTGTCTAACACTGAAGCTTTCTTT.